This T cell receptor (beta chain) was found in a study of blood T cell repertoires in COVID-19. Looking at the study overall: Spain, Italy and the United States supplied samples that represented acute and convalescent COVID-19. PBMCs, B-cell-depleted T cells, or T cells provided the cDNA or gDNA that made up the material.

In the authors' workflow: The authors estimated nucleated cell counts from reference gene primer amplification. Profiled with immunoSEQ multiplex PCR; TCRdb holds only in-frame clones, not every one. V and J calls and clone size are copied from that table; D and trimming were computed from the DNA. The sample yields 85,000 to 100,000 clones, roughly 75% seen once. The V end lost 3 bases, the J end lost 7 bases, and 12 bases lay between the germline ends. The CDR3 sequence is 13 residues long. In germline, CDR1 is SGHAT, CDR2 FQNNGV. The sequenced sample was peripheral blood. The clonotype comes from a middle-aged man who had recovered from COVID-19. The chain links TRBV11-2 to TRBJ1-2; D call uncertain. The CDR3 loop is CASSLDSAVGYTF. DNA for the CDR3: TGTGCCAGCAGCTTGGATTCCGCGGTTGGCTACACCTTC. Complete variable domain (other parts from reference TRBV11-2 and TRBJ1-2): EAGVAQSPRYKIIEKRQSVAFWCNPISGHATLYWYQQILGQGPKLLIQFQNNGVVDDSQLPKDRFSAERLKGVDSTLKIQPAKLEDSAVYLCASSLDSAVGYTFGSGTRLTVV.